The 27 T cell receptor beta chains given below trace back to one sample, sequenced in a study of coeliac disease. Assay used: immunoSEQ multiplex PCR; TCRdb lists only in-frame clones, some missing. The sample has 7,300 or so clones, 63% seen once. The sample taken for sequencing was lamina propria lymphocytes from the gut. These receptors were collected from a woman aged 55-70 years with active celiac disease.

The DNA for the CDR3 is TGTGCCAGCAGCAGACAGGAGAACACTGAAGCTTTCTTT. Its translation: CASSRQENTEAFF. This chain joins TRBV7-9 and TRBJ1-1, with D tentatively TRBD1 (6 bases). V was cut by 5 bases and J by 1 base, with 8 bases left in between. This CDR3 is built from 13 residues. The germline CDR1 and CDR2 sequences are SEHNR and FQNEAQ (reference sequence).

This clone was seen a few times. The chain recombines TRBV19 with TRBJ2-7; D may be TRBD2 (7 bases). The V and J ends lost 4 bases and 1 base respectively, with 14 bases between them. The CDR3 runs 15 residues. CDR1 and CDR2 (germline): LNHDA, SQIVND (reference sequence). The CDR3 sequence: CASSTGGRLSYEQYF. CDR3 nucleotide sequence: TGTGCCAGTAGTACCGGGGGGCGACTATCCTACGAGCAGTACTTC.

The rearrangement links TRBV9 to TRBJ2-7, with D possibly matching TRBD1 (7 bases). V lost 0 bases and J lost 4, with 14 bases in between. The CDR3 loop spans 15 amino acids. Germline V CDR1 and CDR2: SGDLS, YYNGEE. This CDR3 reads CASSVVPGGLYEQYF. DNA of the CDR3: TGTGCCAGCAGCGTAGTCCCAGGGGGGTTGTACGAGCAGTACTTC. The complete variable domain, with remaining parts taken from reference TRBV9 and TRBJ2-7, reads DSGVTQTPKHLITATGQRVTLRCSPRSGDLSVYWYQQSLDQGLQFLIQYYNGEERAKGNILERFSAQQFPDLHSELNLSSLELGDSALYFCASSVVPGGLYEQYFGPGTRLTVT.

J is TRBJ2-1 and V is TRBV27; a weak D match, TRBD2 (6 bases). This CDR3 is 17 amino acids long. The V end was cut by 6 bases, the J end by 4 bases, with 22 bases between. Germline loops: CDR1 MNHEY, CDR2 SMNVEV (reference sequence). CDR3 nucleotide sequence: TGTGCCAGCAGACCCTTGGGGACCGGGACTCCGTACAATGAGCAGTTCTTC. Residues: CASRPLGTGTPYNEQFF.

V gene TRBV19 combines with J gene TRBJ2-5; D not certain. This CDR3 has 14 residues. V shed 5 bases and J shed 5 bases, with 15 bases lying between them. CDR1 is LNHDA, CDR2 SQIVND, per germline (reference sequence). This CDR3 is CASSSEVTLETQYF. For the CDR3, the DNA is TGTGCCAGTAGTTCCGAGGTGACTTTGGAGACCCAGTACTTC.

The chain links TRBV30 to TRBJ1-5; D remains unclear. The CDR3 covers 15 residues. V was pared by 3 bases and J by 7 bases, with 19 bases between. Germline CDR1 reads GTSNPN; CDR2 reads SVGIG (reference sequence). The CDR3 DNA reads TGTGCCTGGAGCCCTCAGCAAAGGGAGCACCAGCCCCAGCATTTT. Amino acid sequence: CAWSPQQREHQPQHF.

The chain combines TRBV6-1 with TRBJ2-7; TRBD2 agrees at 11 bases. The CDR3 spans 16 residues. Trimming at V came to 0 bases and at J to 4 bases, leaving 5 bases not matched to a gene. In germline, CDR1 is MNHNS, CDR2 SASEGT. In nucleotides, the CDR3 is TGTGCCAGCAGTGAAGCGGGGCTAGCGGGGGGTTACGAGCAGTACTTC. Amino acid sequence: CASSEAGLAGGYEQYF.

This clone was seen more than once but under ten times. The V call is TRBV14, the J call TRBJ2-1; the match to TRBD2 covers 8 bases. Trimming at V came to 1 base and at J to 8 bases, leaving 16 bases not matched to a gene. Germline V gives CDR1 SGHDN, CDR2 FVKESK. CDR3 length equals 18 residues. In DNA, the CDR3 is TGTGCCAGCAGCCAAGGGGCCGGGACTAGTTTTGTCATCTATGAGCAGTTCTTC. It yields the protein CASSQGAGTSFVIYEQFF.

This clone showed up just a few times. CDR3 loop: CASSLQSSYEQYF. In DNA form, the CDR3 reads TGTGCCAGCAGCTTGCAATCCTCCTACGAGCAGTACTTC. The chain joins TRBV5-5 to TRBJ2-7; D unresolved. Germline values: CDR1 SGHKS, CDR2 YYEKEE (reference sequence). The CDR3 length is 13 residues. Trimming left V 1 base short and J 0 bases short, with 5 bases between.

This clone showed up just once. The V and J genes are TRBV2 and TRBJ2-3; D possibly corresponds to TRBD2 (7 bases). V lost 6 bases and J 7 bases, leaving 20 bases between the germline ends. There are 15 residues in the CDR3. CDR1 SNHLY and CDR2 FYNNEI come from the germline V gene. In nucleotides, the CDR3 is TGTGCCAGCAGCGGGGACGGGGGGCCGTCGAATACGCAGTATTTT. Amino acids: CASSGDGGPSNTQYF.

The V gene is TRBV7-2, the J gene TRBJ2-2; 8 bases are shared with TRBD2. Germline V CDR1 and CDR2: SGHTA, FQGNSA. V dropped 1 base and J dropped 2; count of bases not matched to a gene: 3. The CDR3 loop spans 16 amino acids. In DNA, the CDR3 is TGTGCCAGCAGCTTAGTTAGCGGGGCCAACACCGGGGAGCTGTTTTTT. Residues: CASSLVSGANTGELFF. Supplemented by reference TRBV7-2 and TRBJ2-2, the full variable domain reads GAGVSQSPSNKVTEKGKDVELRCDPISGHTALYWYRQSLGQGLEFLIYFQGNSAPDKSGLPSDRFSAERTGGSVSTLTIQRTQQEDSAVYLCASSLVSGANTGELFFGEGSRLTVL.

The chain is built from TRBV7-2 and TRBJ2-1, with D hard to call. Deletions cut 0 bases from V and 5 bases from J, with 5 bases between. This CDR3 is 13 amino acids long. Germline V gene data show CDR1 as SGHTA and CDR2 as FQGNSA. The DNA of the CDR3 is TGTGCCAGCAGCTTAGCGACAAACAATGAGCAGTTCTTC. Amino acids: CASSLATNNEQFF. Filled out from reference TRBV7-2 and TRBJ2-1, the complete variable domain reads GAGVSQSPSNKVTEKGKDVELRCDPISGHTALYWYRQSLGQGLEFLIYFQGNSAPDKSGLPSDRFSAERTGGSVSTLTIQRTQQEDSAVYLCASSLATNNEQFFGPGTRLTVL.

J is TRBJ1-1 and V is TRBV5-4, with D uncertain. The germline V gene encodes CDR1 SGHNT and CDR2 YYREEE (reference sequence). This CDR3 spans 15 amino acids. Trimming removed 4 bases from V and 6 bases from J, with 19 bases in between. The CDR3 coding sequence is TGTGCCAGCAGCATCACCGGCCGACTAGACGCTGAAGCTTTCTTT. It encodes CASSITGRLDAEAFF.

This clone was seen more than once but under ten times. This sequence joins TRBV5-4 and TRBJ2-1; TRBD2 aligns across 14 bases. The CDR3 is 16 residues long. The germline V gene encodes CDR1 SGHNT and CDR2 YYREEE (reference sequence). J lost 8 bases, V lost 3 bases, and 7 bases had no gene match. CDR3 in amino acids: CASSSGTSGRMDEQFF. The CDR3 DNA sequence: TGTGCCAGCAGCTCCGGGACTAGCGGGAGAATGGATGAGCAGTTCTTC.

V usage is TRBV5-4 and J usage is TRBJ1-1; 8 bases line up with TRBD1. Trimming removed 0 bases from V and 4 bases from J; junction bases left unmatched: 5. Germline V gene data show CDR1 as SGHNT and CDR2 as YYREEE (reference sequence). CDR3 length: 15 residues. In DNA form, the CDR3 reads TGTGCCAGCAGCTTGGGGACAGGGATGGGCACTGAAGCTTTCTTT. This gives the protein CASSLGTGMGTEAFF.

The chain carries TRBV29-1 and TRBJ1-6; D not resolved. Germline V gives CDR1 SQVTM, CDR2 ANQGSEA. The CDR3 contains 13 residues. Trimming removed 7 bases at V and 5 bases at J, with 12 bases between. The CDR3 here is CSASTGDNSPLHF. The CDR3 region has the DNA TGCAGCGCCTCGACTGGAGATAATTCACCCCTCCACTTT.

The V and J genes are TRBV7-8 and TRBJ2-7; D perhaps matches TRBD1 (6 bases). The CDR3 has 12 amino acids. Germline V CDR1 and CDR2: SGHVS, FQNEAQ. The CDR3 bases are TGTGCGTCAGGGGCGACCTCCTACGAGCAGTACTTC. Protein product: CASGATSYEQYF. Variable domain in full (rest from reference TRBV7-8 and TRBJ2-7): GAGVSQSPRYKVAKRGQDVALRCDPISGHVSLFWYQQALGQGPEFLTYFQNEAQLDKSGLPSDRFFAERPEGSVSTLKIQRTQQEDSAVYLCASGATSYEQYFGPGTRLTVT.

This clone was observed a handful of times. The chain carries TRBV19 and TRBJ1-1; 8 positions match TRBD1. Germline V gives CDR1 LNHDA, CDR2 SQIVND (reference sequence). The V and J ends lost 9 bases and 2 bases, in that order; junction bases with no gene match: 8. This CDR3 contains 14 residues. CDR3 sequence (DNA): TGTGCCAGCGCCCAGGACAGGGACAACACTGAAGCTTTCTTT. Translation: CASAQDRDNTEAFF.

The rearrangement joins TRBV5-1 to TRBJ2-5; 14 nucleotides agree with TRBD2. The CDR3 contains 16 residues. The J segment lost 4 bases and the V segment lost 3 bases, leaving 5 bases of the junction unmatched. The germline CDR1 and CDR2 sequences are SGHRS and YFSETQ. The CDR3 DNA reads as TGCGCCAGCAGCTGGACGGGACTAGCGGGAGTAGAGACCCAGTACTTC. It codes for CASSWTGLAGVETQYF.

The chain combines TRBV7-3 with TRBJ2-1; D perhaps matches TRBD1 (7 bases). The CDR3 extends over 14 amino acids. V lost 5 bases to trimming and J lost 8 bases, with 16 bases between them. CDR1 and CDR2 (germline): SGHTA, FQGTGA. The CDR3 loop is CASSLQGGWDEQFF. Written as DNA, the CDR3 is TGTGCCAGCAGCCTTCAGGGGGGCTGGGATGAGCAGTTCTTC. The full variable domain, rest sourced from reference TRBV7-3 and TRBJ2-1, is GAGVSQTPSNKVTEKGKYVELRCDPISGHTALYWYRQSLGQGPEFLIYFQGTGAADDSGLPNDRFFAVRPEGSVSTLKIQRTERGDSAVYLCASSLQGGWDEQFFGPGTRLTVL.

CDR3 loop: CASSFRTGDPGELFF. The DNA for the CDR3 is TGCGCCAGCAGCTTCCGGACAGGGGACCCCGGGGAGCTGTTTTTT. The rearrangement links TRBV5-1 to TRBJ2-2; 9 bases align to TRBD1. Germline V gene sequence: CDR1 SGHRS, CDR2 YFSETQ. The CDR3 totals 15 residues. V lost 2 bases to trimming and J lost 6 bases; unmatched junction nucleotides: 5.

This chain connects TRBV7-3 to TRBJ1-1; 7 bases align to TRBD1. With V trimmed by 1 base and J by 4 bases, 3 bases remained unmatched. In germline, CDR1 is SGHTA, CDR2 FQGTGA. CDR3 length: 14 amino acids. The CDR3 DNA reads as TGTGCCAGCAGCTTAAGAGGGGGCGGCACTGAAGCTTTCTTT. This gives the protein CASSLRGGGTEAFF.

This clone came up once. The chain recombines TRBV7-6 with TRBJ2-5; 9 bases align to TRBD1. The CDR3 spans 16 residues. Trimming at V came to 1 base and at J to 6 bases, leaving 9 bases not matched to a gene. The germline CDR1 and CDR2 sequences are SGHVS and FNYEAQ. The DNA of the CDR3 is TGTGCCAGCAGCTTAGGGGCCGGGACAGGGATGCAGACCCAGTACTTC. This translates into CASSLGAGTGMQTQYF. The variable domain in full, with the rest retrieved from reference TRBV7-6 and TRBJ2-5, is GAGVSQSPRYKVTKRGQDVALRCDPISGHVSLYWYRQALGQGPEFLTYFNYEAQQDKSGLPNDRFSAERPEGSISTLTIQRTEQRDSAMYRCASSLGAGTGMQTQYFGPGTRLLVL.

The chain's CDR3 is CASSRGFSGANVLTF. CDR3 bases: TGTGCCAGTAGTCGGGGGTTCTCTGGGGCCAACGTCCTGACTTTC. The chain combines TRBV19 with TRBJ2-6, with TRBD2 as a possible D gene (6 bases). V lost 5 bases and J lost 0, with 8 bases in between. Germline V gene data show CDR1 as LNHDA and CDR2 as SQIVND (reference sequence). This CDR3 comprises 15 residues.

The chain links TRBV19 to TRBJ1-5; D is perhaps TRBD1 (5 bases). Trimming left V 9 bases short and J 2 bases short, with 17 bases between. The CDR3 totals 15 residues. The V gene's germline CDR1 is LNHDA and CDR2 SQIVND (reference sequence). The CDR3, as DNA: TGTGCCAGCAAGAGTGAGGCGGGGGGCAATCAGCCCCAGCATTTT. Its protein is CASKSEAGGNQPQHF.

The V gene is TRBV7-3, the J gene TRBJ1-2, with 8 positions matching TRBD1. Trimming at V came to 5 bases and at J to 3 bases, leaving 8 bases not matched to a gene. This CDR3 spans 15 amino acids. The germline V gene has CDR1 SGHTA and CDR2 FQGTGA. The CDR3 sequence: CASSPVPDRDYGYTF. The CDR3 nucleotides read TGTGCCAGCAGCCCCGTCCCGGACAGGGACTATGGCTACACCTTC. Full variable domain (outside the CDR3, taken from reference TRBV7-3 and TRBJ1-2): GAGVSQTPSNKVTEKGKYVELRCDPISGHTALYWYRQSLGQGPEFLIYFQGTGAADDSGLPNDRFFAVRPEGSVSTLKIQRTERGDSAVYLCASSPVPDRDYGYTFGSGTRLTVV.

The chain has TRBV11-1 and TRBJ2-1, with TRBD2 matching over 7 bases. Trimming removed 1 base from V and 4 bases from J; junction bases left unmatched: 7. The CDR3 has 16 amino acids. The germline gives CDR1 SGHAT, CDR2 FQDESV (reference sequence). Written as DNA, the CDR3 is TGTGCCAGCAGCTTAGATAGACTAGCATCTTACAATGAGCAGTTCTTC. Translation: CASSLDRLASYNEQFF.